These T cell receptor beta chains were read from a single sample in a study of shared clonotypes between healthy human individuals. Only in-frame clones appear in the TCRdb table, and some are missing; sequencing was by immunoSEQ multiplex PCR. The data hold around 2,000,000 clones, with about 92% observed a single time. Sequencing was done on a sample of naive CD8+ T cells from PBMCs. These receptors were collected from a man between 18 and 29 years old in good health. Some clones in this sample may be carry-over from other donors' samples. The CDR3 runs from the conserved cysteine through the conserved F or W. Fields, in order: V gene, J gene, D gene, clone size, CDR3 DNA, CDR3 protein. D genes are given only for firm matches. The size of a clone is reported for some rows only, either as once, few or many, or as a class for expanded clones.

v_gene: TRBV2
j_gene: TRBJ2-6
d_gene: TRBD1
abundance: -
CDR3nt: TGTGCCACCTATACAGGGGTCAGCTCTGGGGCCAACGTCCTGACTTTC
CDR3aa: CATYTGVSSGANVLTF

v_gene: TRBV2
j_gene: TRBJ1-3
d_gene: TRBD1
abundance: once
CDR3nt: TGTGCCAGCATTGGCAGGGGGCCTGGAAACACCATATATTTT
CDR3aa: CASIGRGPGNTIYF

v_gene: TRBV6-5
j_gene: TRBJ2-1
d_gene: -
abundance: once
CDR3nt: TGTGCCAGTAGCGCCGGGACGACGGCCGCCGGGCAGTTCTTC
CDR3aa: CASSAGTTAAGQFF

v_gene: TRBV5-1
j_gene: TRBJ1-5
d_gene: -
abundance: -
CDR3nt: TGCGCCAGCACCCCCGTGGGACCCTATCAGCCCCAGCATTTT
CDR3aa: CASTPVGPYQPQHF

v_gene: TRBV5-1
j_gene: TRBJ1-2
d_gene: TRBD1
abundance: -
CDR3nt: TGCGCCAGCGCCACCGGAATTTTAGACAGGGCGCTTAACTATGGCTACACCTTC
CDR3aa: CASATGILDRALNYGYTF

v_gene: TRBV7-8
j_gene: TRBJ1-1
d_gene: -
abundance: -
CDR3nt: TGTGCCAGCAGCCCCCCTGAGGGCTTCCCTGAAGCTTTCTTT
CDR3aa: CASSPPEGFPEAFF

v_gene: TRBV7-9
j_gene: TRBJ1-4
d_gene: -
abundance: -
CDR3nt: TGTGCCAGCAGCTTAAGGACAGAGACTAATGAAAAACTGTTTTTT
CDR3aa: CASSLRTETNEKLFF

v_gene: TRBV6-1
j_gene: TRBJ2-2
d_gene: -
abundance: -
CDR3nt: TGTGCCAGCAGTGCCATGGGAAGGGGCAGGACCGACACCGGGGAGCTGTTTTTT
CDR3aa: CASSAMGRGRTDTGELFF

v_gene: TRBV7-8
j_gene: TRBJ1-4
d_gene: -
abundance: -
CDR3nt: TGTGCCAGCAGCCCGATATTGTCGGAGCTGAGTGGTAATGAAAAACTGTTTTTT
CDR3aa: CASSPILSELSGNEKLFF

v_gene: TRBV7-9
j_gene: TRBJ1-1
d_gene: -
abundance: once
CDR3nt: TGTGCCAGCAGCGGTGGGACACTGAACACTGAAGCTTTCTTT
CDR3aa: CASSGGTLNTEAFF